This T cell receptor beta chain comes out of a study of blood T cells in healthy people across ages. This clonotype was seen more than once but under ten times. This CDR3 has 18 amino acids. Unmatched junction bases numbered 13, after V lost 7 bases and J lost 0 bases. Germline CDR1 is SNHLY and CDR2 is FYNNEI. For the second PCR, which ran for about 6 to 11 cycles, a sample-barcoded 5' primer and a J-beta primer mix were used. Each of the samples gave a minimum of 2.5 million paired-end reads that contained CDR3. TCRdb analysed the 5' RACE reads with MiXCR anew, one entry per CDR3 protein. This repertoire shows more than 650,000 distinct CDR3 sequences, about 55% found once; its top ten account for around 40%.

The V gene is TRBV2, the J gene TRBJ2-1, with 9 nucleotides matching TRBD2. The receptor was derived from an elderly man in good health. Specimen: blood. The CDR3 DNA is TGTGCCAGCACACCTATAGGCGGGGGGGTTCTCTCCTACAATGAGCAGTTCTTC. It yields the protein CASTPIGGGVLSYNEQFF. Filled out from reference TRBV2 and TRBJ2-1, the complete variable domain reads EPEVTQTPSHQVTQMGQEVILRCVPISNHLYFYWYRQILGQKVEFLVSFYNNEISEKSEIFDDQFSVERPDGSNFTLKIRSTKLEDSAMYFCASTPIGGGVLSYNEQFFGPGTRLTVL.